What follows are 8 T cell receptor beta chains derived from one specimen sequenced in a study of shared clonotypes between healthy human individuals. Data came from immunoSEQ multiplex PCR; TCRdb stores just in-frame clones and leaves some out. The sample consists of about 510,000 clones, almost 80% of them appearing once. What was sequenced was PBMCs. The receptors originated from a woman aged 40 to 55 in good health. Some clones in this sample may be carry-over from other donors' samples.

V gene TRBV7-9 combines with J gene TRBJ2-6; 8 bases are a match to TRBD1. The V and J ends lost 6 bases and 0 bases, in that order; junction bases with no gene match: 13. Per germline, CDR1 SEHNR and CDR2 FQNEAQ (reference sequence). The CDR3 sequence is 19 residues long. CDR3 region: CASSPTGGQVVSGANVLTF. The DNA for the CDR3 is TGTGCCAGCAGTCCTACAGGGGGACAGGTTGTCTCTGGGGCCAACGTCCTGACTTTC.

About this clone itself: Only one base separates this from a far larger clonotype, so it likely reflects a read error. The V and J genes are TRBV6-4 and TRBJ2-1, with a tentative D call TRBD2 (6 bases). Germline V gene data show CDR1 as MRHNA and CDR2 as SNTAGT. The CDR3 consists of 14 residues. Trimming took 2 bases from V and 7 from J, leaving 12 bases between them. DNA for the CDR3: TGTGCCAGCAGTGACGGGGACGGAGGGAATGAGCAGTTCTTC. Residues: CASSDGDGGNEQFF.

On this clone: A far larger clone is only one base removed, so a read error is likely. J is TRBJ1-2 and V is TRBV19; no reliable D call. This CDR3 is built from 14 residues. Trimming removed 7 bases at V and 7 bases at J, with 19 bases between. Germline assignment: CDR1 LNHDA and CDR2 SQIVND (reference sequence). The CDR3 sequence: CASTPGGVACGYTF. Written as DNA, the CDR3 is TGTGCCAGTACTCCCGGCGGGGTAGCCTGTGGCTACACCTTC.

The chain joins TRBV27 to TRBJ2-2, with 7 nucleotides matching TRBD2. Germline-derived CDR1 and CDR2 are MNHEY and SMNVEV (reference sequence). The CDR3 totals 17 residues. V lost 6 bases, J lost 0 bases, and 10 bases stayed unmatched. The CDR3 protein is CASSRVGGPANTGELFF. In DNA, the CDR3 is TGTGCCAGCAGCCGGGTGGGAGGGCCCGCGAACACCGGGGAGCTGTTTTTT.

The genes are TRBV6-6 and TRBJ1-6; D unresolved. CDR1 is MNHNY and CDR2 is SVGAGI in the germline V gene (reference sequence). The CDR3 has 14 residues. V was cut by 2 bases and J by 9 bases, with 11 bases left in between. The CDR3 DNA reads TGTGCCAGCAGTTACGGTGGGAGTAGTTCACCCCTCCACTTT. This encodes CASSYGGSSSPLHF.

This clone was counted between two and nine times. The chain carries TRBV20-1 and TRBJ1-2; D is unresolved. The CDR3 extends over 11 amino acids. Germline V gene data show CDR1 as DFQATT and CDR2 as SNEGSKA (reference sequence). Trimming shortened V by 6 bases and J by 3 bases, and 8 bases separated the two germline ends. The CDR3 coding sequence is TGCAGTGCCACCCCCTACTATGGCTACACCTTC. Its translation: CSATPYYGYTF.

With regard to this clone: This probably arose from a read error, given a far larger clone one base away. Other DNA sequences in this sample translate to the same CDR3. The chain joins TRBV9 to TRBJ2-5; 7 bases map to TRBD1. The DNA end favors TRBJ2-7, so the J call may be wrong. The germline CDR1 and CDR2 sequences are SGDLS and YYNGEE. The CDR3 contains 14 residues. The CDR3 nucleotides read TGTGCCAGCAGCGTAGGGGGACAGTCATACGAGCAGTACTTC. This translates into CASSVGGQSYEQYF.

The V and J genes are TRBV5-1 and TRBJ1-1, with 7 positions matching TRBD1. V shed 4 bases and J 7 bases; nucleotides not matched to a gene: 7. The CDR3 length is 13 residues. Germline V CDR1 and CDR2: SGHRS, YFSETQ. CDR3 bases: TGCGCCAGCAGCCCCAGGGGGGCCCTTGAAGCTTTCTTT. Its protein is CASSPRGALEAFF. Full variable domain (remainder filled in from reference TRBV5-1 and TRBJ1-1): KAGVTQTPRYLIKTRGQQVTLSCSPISGHRSVSWYQQTPGQGLQFLFEYFSETQRNKGNFPGRFSGRQFSNSRSEMNVSTLELGDSALYLCASSPRGALEAFFGQGTRLTVV.